This TCR beta chain was retrieved from a study of blood T cells in healthy people across ages. In each sample, at least 6.5 million PBMCs were isolated. With a J-beta primer mix and a sample-barcoded 5' primer, a second PCR ran about 7 to 11 cycles. From the 5' RACE reads, TCRdb called clonotypes with MiXCR, one entry per CDR3 protein. The sample carries 750,000 to 950,000 distinct CDR3 sequences, about 26% recorded once. CDR3 length: 19 amino acids. Germline CDR1 is SGHTA and CDR2 is FQGNSA. Trimming removed 3 bases from V and 4 bases from J; junction bases left unmatched: 11. The same data also contributed to another study, on T cells of mothers and their children. That paper adds: Related mother and child pairs showed slightly greater overlap (not significant) than unrelated pairs did.

The specimen sequenced was blood. The receptor was derived from a boy aged 5-17 years in good health. This chain joins TRBV7-2 and TRBJ2-1; 14 nucleotides line up with TRBD2. The CDR3 protein is CASSLGIGLAGGHYNEQFF. For the CDR3, the DNA is TGTGCCAGCAGCTTGGGTATAGGACTAGCGGGGGGTCATTACAATGAGCAGTTCTTC.